Sequencing of this T cell receptor beta chain was carried out in a study of shared clonotypes between healthy human individuals. The authors loaded 150 to 250 ng DNA, roughly 33,000 T cell genomes, into sorted-subset replicate PCRs. Produced via immunoSEQ multiplex PCR; TCRdb's table is partial and in-frame only. Of approximately 720,000 clones in the sample, 60% to 80% were seen once. Concerning this clone: Its matching antigen is unknown.

The study separated CD4+ cells into CD45RA+ naive and CD45RA-negative memory subsets. Whole-study results and caveats: Among non-shared clonotypes, generation probabilities were lower than among those shared by all four donors. Naive CD4 clonotype sharing across several donors was approximately 5%.

Sequences were obtained from memory CD4+ T cells sorted from blood. Subset noted: CD45RA-negative fraction. The sequence derives from a woman in her twenties or thirties in good health.

The DNA for the CDR3 is TGTGCCAGCAGCTGGGGACAGGACAATCAGCCCCAGCATTTT. Its translation: CASSWGQDNQPQHF. The J gene is TRBJ1-5, the V gene TRBV7-9; TRBD1 matches 8 bases. Germline CDR1 and CDR2: SEHNR and FQNEAQ (reference sequence). After removal of 4 bases from V and 3 bases from J, the junction contained 2 bases not matched to a gene. CDR3 length equals 14 residues.